This T cell receptor (beta chain) was found in a study of beta chain features in type 1 diabetes. Study-level points and caveats: The study found that naive, central memory and Treg TCRB repertoires appeared more similar in patients than in healthy donors. All four CD4+ subsets of Type 1 diabetes patients contained TCRB CDR3s that were moderately but significantly shorter.

V was clipped by 5 bases and J by 2 bases; unmatched bases: 8. Germline V gene sequence: CDR1 SNHLY, CDR2 FYNNEI. The CDR3 consists of 16 residues. Investigators reverse transcribed all isolated RNA, so they sequenced expressed TCRB transcripts. Clones were sequenced by immunoSEQ multiplex PCR, and TCRdb holds only the in-frame ones, with some missing. Among 250,000 to 350,000 clones listed, 15% were seen once. This clone appeared a few times. What it recognizes is unknown. This clonotype was sampled from a man between 18 and 29 years old with type 1 diabetes. The material sequenced was naive CD4+ T cells from blood. The V call is TRBV2, the J call TRBJ2-3; 9 nucleotides match TRBD1. This CDR3 is CASSLRQGEYTDTQYF. CDR3 DNA sequence: TGTGCCAGCAGTTTAAGACAGGGGGAATACACAGATACGCAGTATTTT. The whole variable domain, filled in from reference TRBV2 and TRBJ2-3, reads EPEVTQTPSHQVTQMGQEVILRCVPISNHLYFYWYRQILGQKVEFLVSFYNNEISEKSEIFDDQFSVERPDGSNFTLKIRSTKLEDSAMYFCASSLRQGEYTDTQYFGPGTRLTVL.